This paragraph reports one T cell receptor beta chain. Its antigen is still unknown. This record belongs to a study of graft-versus-host responses after intestinal transplantation. In the study overall: Every recipient underwent anti-thymocyte globulin induction, then tacrolimus and steroids for around three years. Findings and caveats of the study: Circulating GvH clones peaking coincided with falling HvG clones soon after transplant. GvH clones turned up in recipient marrow; some had shown up first in ileum or blood.

Profiling relied on immunoSEQ multiplex PCR, and the TCRdb table lists in-frame clones only, not all of them. This table has more than 85,000 clones, about 92% appearing once. The CDR3 has 15 residues. The V and J ends lost 5 bases and 7 bases, in that order; junction bases with no gene match: 10. Germline assignment: CDR1 SGHTA and CDR2 FQGNSA. Sequencing was performed on unstimulated CD8+ T cells sorted from spleen or lymph node cells, taken before intestinal transplant. This receptor was obtained from a human donor who received an intestinal transplant. This rearrangement joins TRBV7-2 to TRBJ2-3, with TRBD2 matching over 9 bases. The CDR3 loop is CASSLSGGPSYTQYF. CDR3 bases: TGTGCCAGCAGCCTTAGCGGGGGACCCAGTTATACGCAGTATTTT.